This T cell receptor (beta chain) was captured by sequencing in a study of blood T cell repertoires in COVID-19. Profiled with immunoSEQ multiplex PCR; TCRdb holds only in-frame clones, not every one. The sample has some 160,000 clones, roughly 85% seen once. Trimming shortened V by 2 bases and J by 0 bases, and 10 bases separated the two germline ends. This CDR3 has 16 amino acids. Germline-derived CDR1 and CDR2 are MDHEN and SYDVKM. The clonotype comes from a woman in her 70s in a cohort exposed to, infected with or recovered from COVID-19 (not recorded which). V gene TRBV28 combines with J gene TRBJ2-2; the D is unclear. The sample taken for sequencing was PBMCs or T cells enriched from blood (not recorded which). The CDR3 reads CASSLGTVTNTGELFF. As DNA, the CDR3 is TGTGCCAGCAGTTTAGGTACGGTAACGAACACCGGGGAGCTGTTTTTT.